The sequence of this T cell receptor beta chain was determined in a study of CD8+CD57+ T cells in acquired aplastic anemia. The CDR3 extends over 13 amino acids. CDR1 and CDR2 (germline): SGHAT, FQNNGV. The template for TCR beta VDJ and CDR3 sequence profiling was genomic DNA. MiXCR, run by TCRdb on the reads, gives a single entry per CDR3 protein. This table has 100,000 to 150,000 distinct CDR3 sequences, 41% appearing once. This clonotype has ten or more counts. Sequence at one end of the junction differs from germline and may be a read error. The receptor's source is a human donor in good health, serving as a control. The material sequenced was sorted CD4+, CD8+, or CD8+CD57+ T cells (not recorded which) from PBMCs. This chain uses TRBV11-2 with TRBJ2-1; 7 bases agree with TRBD2. The CDR3 region is CASSTNRDSSGIF. The CDR3 DNA reads TGTGCCAGCAGCACAAACCGGGACTCAAGCGGGATCTTC.